This T cell receptor (beta chain) was recovered during a study of OX40 agonist ivuxolimab in advanced cancers. Study observations and caveats: It was not determined which antigens were specifically recognized by the peripheral T cells that had undergone clonal expansion. Partial responders at 0.1-3.0 mg/kg showed near-lowest clonal expansion. Clonal expansion by week 6 occurred in CD4+ and CD8+ blood T cells (at 0.1 to 3.0 mg/kg).

Blood draws occurred at baseline, cycle 4 day 1, and cycle 7 day 1. Notes on this clone: Its matching antigen is unknown.

Clones were read by immunoSEQ multiplex PCR, and TCRdb kept only the in-frame ones, dropping some. The table lists about 62,000 clones, roughly 86% of them singletons. The clonotype originates from an adult with an advanced solid tumor such as melanoma, head and neck, liver or kidney cancer. Sample: CD4+ or CD8+ T cells sorted from blood, taken in a trial of the OX40 agonist ivuxolimab.

The CDR3 is CASSTGGGLSTEAFF. CDR3 sequence (DNA): TGTGCCAGCAGCACGGGGGGAGGGTTGAGCACTGAAGCTTTCTTT. The V and J genes are TRBV7-2 and TRBJ1-1, with a possible D match to TRBD1 (5 bases). The length of the CDR3 is 15 residues. CDR1 and CDR2 from the germline V gene are SGHTA and FQGNSA. V was trimmed by 5 bases and J by 4 bases, leaving 17 bases between them.